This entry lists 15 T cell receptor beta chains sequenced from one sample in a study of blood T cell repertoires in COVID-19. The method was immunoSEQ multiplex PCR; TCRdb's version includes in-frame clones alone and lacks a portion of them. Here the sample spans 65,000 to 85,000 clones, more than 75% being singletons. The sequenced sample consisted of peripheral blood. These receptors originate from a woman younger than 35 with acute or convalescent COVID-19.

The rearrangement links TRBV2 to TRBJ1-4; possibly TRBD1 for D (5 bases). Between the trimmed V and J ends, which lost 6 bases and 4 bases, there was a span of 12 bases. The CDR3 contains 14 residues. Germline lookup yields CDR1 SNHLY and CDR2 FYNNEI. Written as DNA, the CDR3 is TGTGCCAGCAGAGGACGGAGGGGTAATGAAAAACTGTTTTTT. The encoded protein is CASRGRRGNEKLFF.

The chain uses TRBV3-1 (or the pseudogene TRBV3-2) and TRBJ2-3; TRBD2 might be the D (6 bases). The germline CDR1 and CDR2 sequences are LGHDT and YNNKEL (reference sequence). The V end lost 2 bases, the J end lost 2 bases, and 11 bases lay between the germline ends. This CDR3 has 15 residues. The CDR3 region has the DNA TGTGCCAGCAGCCAAAGGTGGGGGGACACAGATACGCAGTATTTT. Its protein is CASSQRWGDTDTQYF.

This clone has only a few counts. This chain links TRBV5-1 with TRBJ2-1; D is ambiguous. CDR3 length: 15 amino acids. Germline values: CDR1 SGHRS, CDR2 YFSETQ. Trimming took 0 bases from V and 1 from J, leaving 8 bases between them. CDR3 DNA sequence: TGCGCCAGCAGCTTGGCTAAAAATTCCTACAATGAGCAGTTCTTC. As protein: CASSLAKNSYNEQFF.

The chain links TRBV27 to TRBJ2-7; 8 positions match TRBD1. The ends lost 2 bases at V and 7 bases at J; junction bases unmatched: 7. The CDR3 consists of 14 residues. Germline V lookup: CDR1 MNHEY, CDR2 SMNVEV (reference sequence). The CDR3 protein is CASSLRQGWLEQYF. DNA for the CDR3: TGTGCCAGCAGTTTAAGACAGGGGTGGTTGGAGCAGTACTTC.

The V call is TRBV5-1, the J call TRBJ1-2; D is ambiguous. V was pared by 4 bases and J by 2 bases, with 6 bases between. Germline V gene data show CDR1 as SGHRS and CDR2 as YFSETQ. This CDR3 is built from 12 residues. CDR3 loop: CASSLGNYGYTF. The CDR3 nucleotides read TGCGCCAGCAGCCTAGGAAACTATGGCTACACCTTC. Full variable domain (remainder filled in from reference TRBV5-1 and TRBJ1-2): KAGVTQTPRYLIKTRGQQVTLSCSPISGHRSVSWYQQTPGQGLQFLFEYFSETQRNKGNFPGRFSGRQFSNSRSEMNVSTLELGDSALYLCASSLGNYGYTFGSGTRLTVV.

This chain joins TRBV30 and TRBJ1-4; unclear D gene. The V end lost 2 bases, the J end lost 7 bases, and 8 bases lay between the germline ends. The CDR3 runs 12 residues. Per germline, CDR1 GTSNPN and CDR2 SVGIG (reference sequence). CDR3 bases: TGTGCCTGGAGTTTTTCGTCTGAAAAACTGTTTTTT. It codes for CAWSFSSEKLFF.

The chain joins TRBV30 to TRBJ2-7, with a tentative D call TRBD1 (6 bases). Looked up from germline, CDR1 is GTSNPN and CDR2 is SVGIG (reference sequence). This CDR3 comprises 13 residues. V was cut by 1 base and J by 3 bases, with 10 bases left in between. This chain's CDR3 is CAWSGGQGYEQYF. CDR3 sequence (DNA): TGTGCCTGGAGTGGGGGGCAAGGCTACGAGCAGTACTTC.

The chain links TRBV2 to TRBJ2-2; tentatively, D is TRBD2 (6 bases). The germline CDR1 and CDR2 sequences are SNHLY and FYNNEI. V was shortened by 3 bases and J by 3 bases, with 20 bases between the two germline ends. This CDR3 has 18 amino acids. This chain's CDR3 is CASSELVSGSTYTGELFF. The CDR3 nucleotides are TGTGCCAGCAGTGAGCTGGTTAGCGGATCAACCTACACCGGGGAGCTGTTTTTT.

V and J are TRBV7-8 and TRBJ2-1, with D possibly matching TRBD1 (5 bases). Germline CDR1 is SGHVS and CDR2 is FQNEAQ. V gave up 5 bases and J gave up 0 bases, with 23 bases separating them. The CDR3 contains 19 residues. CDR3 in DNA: TGTGCCAGCAGCCCGCCTCTCGGCAGGACATACTCCTCCTACAATGAGCAGTTCTTC. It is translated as CASSPPLGRTYSSYNEQFF.

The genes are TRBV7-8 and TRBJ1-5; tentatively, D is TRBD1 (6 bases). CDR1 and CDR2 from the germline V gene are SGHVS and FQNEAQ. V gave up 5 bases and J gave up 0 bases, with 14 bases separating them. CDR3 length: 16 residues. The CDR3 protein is CASSPHTGSSNQPQHF. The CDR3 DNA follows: TGTGCCAGCAGCCCCCATACAGGGTCTAGCAATCAGCCCCAGCATTTT.

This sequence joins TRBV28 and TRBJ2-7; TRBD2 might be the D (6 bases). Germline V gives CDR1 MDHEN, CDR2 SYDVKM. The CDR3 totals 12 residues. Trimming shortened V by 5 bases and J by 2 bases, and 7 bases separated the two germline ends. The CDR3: CASSRRAYEQYF. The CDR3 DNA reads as TGTGCCAGCAGTCGGAGGGCCTACGAGCAGTACTTC.

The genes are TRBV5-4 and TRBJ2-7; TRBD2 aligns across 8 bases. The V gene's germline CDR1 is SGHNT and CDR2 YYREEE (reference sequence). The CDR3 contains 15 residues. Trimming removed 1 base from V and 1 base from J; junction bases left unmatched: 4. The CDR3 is CASSLRGLESYEQYF. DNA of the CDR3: TGTGCCAGCAGCTTGAGGGGACTAGAGTCCTACGAGCAGTACTTC. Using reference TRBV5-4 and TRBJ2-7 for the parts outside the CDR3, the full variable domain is ETGVTQSPTHLIKTRGQQVTLRCSSQSGHNTVSWYQQALGQGPQFIFQYYREEENGRGNFPPRFSGLQFPNYSSELNVNALELDDSALYLCASSLRGLESYEQYFGPGTRLTVT.

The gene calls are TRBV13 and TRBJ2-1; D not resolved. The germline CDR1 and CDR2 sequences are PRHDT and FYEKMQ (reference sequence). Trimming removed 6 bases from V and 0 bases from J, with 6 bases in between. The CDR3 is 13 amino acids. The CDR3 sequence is CASSSSSYNEQFF. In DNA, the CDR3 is TGTGCCAGCAGTTCCAGCTCCTACAATGAGCAGTTCTTC.

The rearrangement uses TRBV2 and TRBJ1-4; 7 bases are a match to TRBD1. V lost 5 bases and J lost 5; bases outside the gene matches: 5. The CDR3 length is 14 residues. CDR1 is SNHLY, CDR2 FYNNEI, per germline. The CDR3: CASSHRGPNEKLFF. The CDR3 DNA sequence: TGTGCCAGCAGTCACAGGGGACCGAATGAAAAACTGTTTTTT.

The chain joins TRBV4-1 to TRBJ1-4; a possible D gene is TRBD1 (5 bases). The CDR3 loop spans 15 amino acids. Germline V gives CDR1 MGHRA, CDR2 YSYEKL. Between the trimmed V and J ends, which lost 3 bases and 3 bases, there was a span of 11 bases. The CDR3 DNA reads TGCGCCAGCAGCCACGGACAAGTTGCTAATGAAAAACTGTTTTTT. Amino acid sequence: CASSHGQVANEKLFF.